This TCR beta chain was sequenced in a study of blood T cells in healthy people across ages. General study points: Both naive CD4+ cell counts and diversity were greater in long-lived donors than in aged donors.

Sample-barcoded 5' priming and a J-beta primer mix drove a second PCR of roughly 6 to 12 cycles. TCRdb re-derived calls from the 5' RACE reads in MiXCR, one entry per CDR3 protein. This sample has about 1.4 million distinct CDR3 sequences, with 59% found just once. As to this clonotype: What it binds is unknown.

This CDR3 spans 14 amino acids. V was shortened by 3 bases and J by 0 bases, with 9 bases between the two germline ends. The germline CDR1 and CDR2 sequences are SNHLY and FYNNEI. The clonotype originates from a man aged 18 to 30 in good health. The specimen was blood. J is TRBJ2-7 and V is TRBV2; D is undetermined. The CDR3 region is CASSEATDSYEQYF. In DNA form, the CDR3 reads TGTGCCAGCAGTGAGGCCACCGACTCCTACGAGCAGTACTTC.